This T cell receptor (beta chain) was retrieved from a study of blood T cell repertoires in COVID-19. Authors' data handling: Nucleated cell number was recorded as an estimate derived from reference gene primer amplification. Only in-frame clones appear in the TCRdb table, and some are missing; sequencing was by immunoSEQ multiplex PCR. The D gene and trimming were derived from the DNA, and the V and J assignments and clone size from that table. The table has under 300,000 clones, 88% seen once. Sequencing was performed on PBMCs or T cells enriched from blood (not recorded which). This sequence originates from a woman aged 50 to 60 who had recovered from COVID-19.

CDR3 residues: CASSQDLTGGGNQPQHF. The CDR3 DNA reads TGCGCCAGCAGCCAAGATCTTACAGGGGGCGGCAATCAGCCCCAGCATTTT. This sequence joins TRBV4-3 and TRBJ1-5; 9 nucleotides align to TRBD1. This CDR3 comprises 17 residues. In germline, CDR1 is LGHNA, CDR2 YSLEER. The V segment lost 0 bases and the J segment 2 bases; nucleotides outside the gene matches: 5.